This section outlines one T cell receptor (beta chain) sequence together with its context. Its specificity is not known. This record belongs to a study of T-cell memory formation after mild COVID-19. For the study at large: Clustering of TCRs was largely donor specific. General study findings and limits: Still unconfirmed is whether the second-wave clones peaking on day 37 recognized SARS-CoV-2.

MiXCR was run by TCRdb on the 5' RACE reads, yielding one entry per CDR3 protein. Counted here are a few hundred thousand distinct CDR3 sequences, about 20% occurring once; the ten biggest clones make up approximately 8%. This CDR3 comprises 15 residues. J gave up 7 bases and V 0 bases, and 6 bases lay outside the gene matches. From germline, CDR1 is SGHTA and CDR2 FQGNSA. The genes are TRBV7-2 and TRBJ2-1, with 7 nucleotides matching TRBD2. The source material was PBMCs or a T cell subset sorted from them (not recorded which). This clonotype originated in an adult woman who had mild COVID-19 (a few samples of this study predate the infection). Cell type and time point are not known. The CDR3 loop is CASSLAGGPENEQFF. CDR3 DNA sequence: TGTGCCAGCAGCTTAGCGGGAGGGCCGGAGAATGAGCAGTTCTTC.